The T cell receptor beta chain under discussion was sequenced for a study of blood T cells in healthy people across ages. Unmatched junction bases numbered 9, after V lost 5 bases and J lost 1 base. Germline V gives CDR1 SGHRS, CDR2 YFSETQ. CDR3 length: 17 amino acids. The study, taken as a whole, reports: The CMV status of each donor remained undetermined, and this could have confounded shifts in expanded clonotypes. What prevented conclusive comparison of naive and antigen-experienced cells was that PBMCs were unsorted.

This clonotype has a handful of counts. The antigen is unknown. Whenever a sample was processed, at least 7 million PBMCs were isolated. A second PCR of 7 to 11 cycles used a sample-barcoded 5' primer and a J-beta primer mix. TCRdb redid the calling of the 5' RACE reads with MiXCR, one entry per CDR3 protein. The data hold about 1,500,000 distinct CDR3 sequences, with around 42% observed a single time. The sequence derives from a woman aged 18-29 years in good health. What was sequenced was blood. The V call is TRBV5-1, the J call TRBJ1-1; TRBD1 matches 12 bases. The CDR3 reads CASRNLGQGARNTEAFF. In DNA, the CDR3 is TGCGCCAGCAGAAATTTGGGACAGGGGGCCCGGAACACTGAAGCTTTCTTT.